The 2 T cell receptor beta chains given below trace back to one sample, sequenced in a study of OX40 agonist ivuxolimab in advanced cancers. The method was immunoSEQ multiplex PCR; TCRdb's version includes in-frame clones alone and lacks a portion of them. Counted here are under 60,000 clones, around nine tenths occurring once; the ten biggest clones make up roughly 10%. Material: CD4+ or CD8+ T cells sorted from blood, obtained in a trial of the OX40 agonist ivuxolimab. Every receptor here comes from an adult with an advanced solid tumor such as melanoma, head and neck, liver or kidney cancer.

The V and J genes are TRBV5-4 and TRBJ2-7, with 8 positions matching TRBD2. The CDR3 runs to 15 residues. The germline gives CDR1 SGHNT, CDR2 YYREEE (reference sequence). V lost 0 bases, J lost 0 bases, and 2 bases stayed unmatched. CDR3 sequence (DNA): TGTGCCAGCAGCTTGGAACTAGCGGACTCCTACGAGCAGTACTTC. Encoded protein: CASSLELADSYEQYF.

Here the CDR3 reads CASSQDRAEETQYF. In DNA, the CDR3 is TGCGCCAGCAGCCAAGACAGGGCCGAAGAGACCCAGTACTTC. J is TRBJ2-5 and V is TRBV4-3, with D perhaps matching TRBD1 (5 bases). This CDR3 is built from 14 residues. CDR1 LGHNA and CDR2 YSLEER come from the germline V gene. V lost 0 bases to trimming and J lost 3 bases, with 8 bases between them.